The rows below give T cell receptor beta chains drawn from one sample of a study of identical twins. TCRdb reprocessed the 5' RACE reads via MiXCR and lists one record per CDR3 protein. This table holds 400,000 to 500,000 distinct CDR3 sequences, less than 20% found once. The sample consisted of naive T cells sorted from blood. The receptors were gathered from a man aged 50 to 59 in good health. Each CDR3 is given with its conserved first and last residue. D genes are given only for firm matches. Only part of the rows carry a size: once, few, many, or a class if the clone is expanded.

DNA: TGCGCCAGCAGCTTGGGCGGGACTAGCACAGATACGCAGTATTTT
CDR3: CASSLGGTSTDTQYF
size: many
V: TRBV5-1
J: TRBJ2-3
D: -

DNA: TGTGCCAGCAGTTTTGGCCGGTACGAGCAGTACTTC
CDR3: CASSFGRYEQYF
size: few
V: TRBV12-3/TRBV12-4
J: TRBJ2-7
D: -

DNA: TGCGCCAGCAGCTTGGCCGGAGGACTAGAGAGTGATGAGCAGTTCTTC
CDR3: CASSLAGGLESDEQFF
size: -
V: TRBV5-1
J: TRBJ2-1
D: TRBD2

DNA: TGCGCCAGCAGCTTCCAGGGGGCGCTGGGCACTGAAGCTTTCTTT
CDR3: CASSFQGALGTEAFF
size: many
V: TRBV5-1
J: TRBJ1-1
D: TRBD1

DNA: TGTGCCATCAGTGAGCTATATTTGGGACAGTCCTACAATGAGCAGTTCTTC
CDR3: CAISELYLGQSYNEQFF
size: -
V: TRBV10-3
J: TRBJ2-1
D: TRBD1

DNA: TGCGCCAGCAGCTCCAGGGGTGCCGCCGGGGAGCTGTTTTTT
CDR3: CASSSRGAAGELFF
size: -
V: TRBV5-1
J: TRBJ2-2
D: -

DNA: TGCAGTGCTAGAGATCTGGGATCTGGCTACACCTTC
CDR3: CSARDLGSGYTF
size: -
V: TRBV20-1
J: TRBJ1-2
D: -

DNA: TGCGCCAGCAGCCCCGGGACAGGGAGCGACGAGCAGTACTTC
CDR3: CASSPGTGSDEQYF
size: few
V: TRBV4-1
J: TRBJ2-7
D: TRBD1

DNA: TGTGCCAGCAGCTTGGGAGACAGGGCCCCCAATGAGCAGTTCTTC
CDR3: CASSLGDRAPNEQFF
size: many
V: TRBV5-5
J: TRBJ2-1
D: TRBD1

DNA: TGTGCCAGCAGTGAAGCTGTAGGCTGGGGTGAAGCTTTCTTT
CDR3: CASSEAVGWGEAFF
size: few
V: TRBV25-1
J: TRBJ1-1
D: -

DNA: TGTGCCAGCACCAAGACAGATCAAGAGACCCAGTACTTC
CDR3: CASTKTDQETQYF
size: few
V: TRBV12-3/TRBV12-4
J: TRBJ2-5
D: -

DNA: TGTGCCAGCAGTTCCCGCCTCCGTGGCGGTCCAGATACGCAGTATTTT
CDR3: CASSSRLRGGPDTQYF
size: many
V: TRBV12-3/TRBV12-4
J: TRBJ2-3
D: -

DNA: TGTGCCAGCAGCGTTAGCGGGAGTGAAGCCTACGAGCAGTACTTC
CDR3: CASSVSGSEAYEQYF
size: many
V: TRBV9
J: TRBJ2-7
D: TRBD2

DNA: TGCAGCGTTGGGGGTGATCCAGGGGCGCCGAATGAAAAACTGTTTTTT
CDR3: CSVGGDPGAPNEKLFF
size: few
V: TRBV29-1
J: TRBJ1-4
D: -

DNA: TGTGCCAGCAGTGCCTCTAGCGGGAGAGTCCAAGAGACCCAGTACTTC
CDR3: CASSASSGRVQETQYF
size: few
V: TRBV27
J: TRBJ2-5
D: TRBD2

DNA: TGTGCCAGCAGCTTAGATCTAACAGGGGTCAATGAGCAGTTCTTC
CDR3: CASSLDLTGVNEQFF
size: many
V: TRBV11-2
J: TRBJ2-1
D: TRBD1

DNA: TGTGCCAGTGCCGATCTAGGCGAATCGGGGGAGCAGTACTTC
CDR3: CASADLGESGEQYF
size: many
V: TRBV6-1
J: TRBJ2-7
D: -

DNA: TGTGCCAGCCGGACAGCTCTCGGGAGCTACACCTTC
CDR3: CASRTALGSYTF
size: few
V: TRBV12-3/TRBV12-4
J: TRBJ1-2
D: -

DNA: TGTGCCAGCAGCCCCGAGCGGGGGGGCATATCCTCCAATGAGCAGTTCTTC
CDR3: CASSPERGGISSNEQFF
size: many
V: TRBV7-8
J: TRBJ2-1
D: TRBD2

DNA: TGCGCCAGCAGCCATAACACGGGGTCCTACGAGCAGTACTTC
CDR3: CASSHNTGSYEQYF
size: few
V: TRBV4-1
J: TRBJ2-7
D: -

DNA: TGTGCCAGCAGCGACGGGACAGGGGCCCACGAGCAGTACTTC
CDR3: CASSDGTGAHEQYF
size: many
V: TRBV7-8
J: TRBJ2-7
D: TRBD1

DNA: TGCAGTGCCACGAGGCTAGCGGGAGTGGGAGAGACCCAGTACTTC
CDR3: CSATRLAGVGETQYF
size: few
V: TRBV20-1
J: TRBJ2-5
D: TRBD2

DNA: TGTGCCATCGGCGCTGGGGAGCAGTACTTC
CDR3: CAIGAGEQYF
size: few
V: TRBV10-3
J: TRBJ2-7
D: -

DNA: TGCAGTGCTGGGCAGCGGGTGATCCTGGTCGAGCAGTACTTC
CDR3: CSAGQRVILVEQYF
size: many
V: TRBV20-1
J: TRBJ2-7
D: -

DNA: TGCAGTGCTAGGGCTACTAACAATGAGCAGTTCTTC
CDR3: CSARATNNEQFF
size: many
V: TRBV20-1
J: TRBJ2-1
D: -

DNA: TGCAGTGCTAGTGCGGGGGCAGTAAGCACAGATACGCAGTATTTT
CDR3: CSASAGAVSTDTQYF
size: many
V: TRBV20-1
J: TRBJ2-3
D: -